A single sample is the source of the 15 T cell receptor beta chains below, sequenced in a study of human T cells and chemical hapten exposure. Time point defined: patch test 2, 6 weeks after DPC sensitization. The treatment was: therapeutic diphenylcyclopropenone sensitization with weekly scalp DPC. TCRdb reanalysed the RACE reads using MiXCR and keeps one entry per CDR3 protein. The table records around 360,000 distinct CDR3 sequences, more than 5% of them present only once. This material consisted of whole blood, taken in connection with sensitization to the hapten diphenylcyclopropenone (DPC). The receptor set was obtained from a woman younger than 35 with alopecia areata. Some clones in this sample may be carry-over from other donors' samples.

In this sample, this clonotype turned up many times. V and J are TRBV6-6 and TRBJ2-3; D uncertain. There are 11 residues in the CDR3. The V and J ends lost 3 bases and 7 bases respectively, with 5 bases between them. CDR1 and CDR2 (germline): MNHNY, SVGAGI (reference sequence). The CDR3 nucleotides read TGTGCCAGCAGTTATGAACATACGCAGTATTTT. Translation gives CASSYEHTQYF.

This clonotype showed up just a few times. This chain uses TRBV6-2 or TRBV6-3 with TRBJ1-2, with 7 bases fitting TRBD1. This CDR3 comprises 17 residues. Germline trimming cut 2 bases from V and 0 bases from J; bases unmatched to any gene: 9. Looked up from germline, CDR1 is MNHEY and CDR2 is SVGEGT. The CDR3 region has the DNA TGTGCCAGCAGTTACGGAGGCCGGGACAGAGCTAACTATGGCTACACCTTC. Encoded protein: CASSYGGRDRANYGYTF.

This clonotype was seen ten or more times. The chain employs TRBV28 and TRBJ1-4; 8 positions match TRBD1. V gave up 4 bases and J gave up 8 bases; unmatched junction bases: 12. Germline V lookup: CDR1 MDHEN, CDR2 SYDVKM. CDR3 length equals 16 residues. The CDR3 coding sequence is TGTGCCAGCAGTTCTCCCGGACAGGGCGCTCGCGAAAAACTGTTTTTT. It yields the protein CASSSPGQGAREKLFF.

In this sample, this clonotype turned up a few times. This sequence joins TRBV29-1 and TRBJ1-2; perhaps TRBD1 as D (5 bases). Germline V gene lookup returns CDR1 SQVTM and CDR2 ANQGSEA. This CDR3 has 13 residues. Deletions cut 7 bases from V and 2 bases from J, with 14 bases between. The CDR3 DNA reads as TGCAGCGGGCTGACAGCAAAAAACTATGGCTACACCTTC. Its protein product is CSGLTAKNYGYTF.

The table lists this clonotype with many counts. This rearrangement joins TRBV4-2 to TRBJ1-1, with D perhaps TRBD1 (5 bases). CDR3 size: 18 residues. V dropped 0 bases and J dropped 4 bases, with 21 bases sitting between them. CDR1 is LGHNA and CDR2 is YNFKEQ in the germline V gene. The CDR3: CASSQEGFAGSGSTEAFF. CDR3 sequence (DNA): TGTGCCAGCAGCCAAGAAGGTTTTGCAGGGTCTGGGTCCACTGAAGCTTTCTTT.

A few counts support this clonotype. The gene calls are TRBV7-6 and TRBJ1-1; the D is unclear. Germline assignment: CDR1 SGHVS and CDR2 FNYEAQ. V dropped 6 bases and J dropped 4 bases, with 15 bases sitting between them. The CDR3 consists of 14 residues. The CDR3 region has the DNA TGTGCCAGCAGTCTATGGGAGGGATCCACTGAAGCTTTCTTT. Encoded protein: CASSLWEGSTEAFF.

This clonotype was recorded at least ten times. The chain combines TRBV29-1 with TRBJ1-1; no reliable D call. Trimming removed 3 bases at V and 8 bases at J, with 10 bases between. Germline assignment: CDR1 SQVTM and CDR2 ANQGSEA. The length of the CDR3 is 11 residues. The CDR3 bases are TGCAGCGTTGAGGGTCTCGCCGAAGCTTTCTTT. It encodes CSVEGLAEAFF.

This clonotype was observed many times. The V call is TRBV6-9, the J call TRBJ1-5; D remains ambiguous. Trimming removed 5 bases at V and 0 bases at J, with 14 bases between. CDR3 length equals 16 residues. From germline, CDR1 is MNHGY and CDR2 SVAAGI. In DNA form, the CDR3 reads TGTGCCAGCAGTCCACGGGCCCGAAATAGCAATCAGCCCCAGCATTTT. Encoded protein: CASSPRARNSNQPQHF.

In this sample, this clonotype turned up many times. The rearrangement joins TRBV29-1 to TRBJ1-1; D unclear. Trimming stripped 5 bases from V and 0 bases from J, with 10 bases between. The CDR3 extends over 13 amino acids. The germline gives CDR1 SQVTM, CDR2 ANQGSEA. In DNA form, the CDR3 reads TGCAGCGTTAATCCCACTCTGAACACTGAAGCTTTCTTT. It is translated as CSVNPTLNTEAFF. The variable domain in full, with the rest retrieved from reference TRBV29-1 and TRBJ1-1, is SAVISQKPSRDICQRGTSLTIQCQVDSQVTMMFWYRQQPGQSLTLIATANQGSEATYESGFVIDKFPISRPNLTFSTLTVSNMSPEDSSIYLCSVNPTLNTEAFFGQGTRLTVV.

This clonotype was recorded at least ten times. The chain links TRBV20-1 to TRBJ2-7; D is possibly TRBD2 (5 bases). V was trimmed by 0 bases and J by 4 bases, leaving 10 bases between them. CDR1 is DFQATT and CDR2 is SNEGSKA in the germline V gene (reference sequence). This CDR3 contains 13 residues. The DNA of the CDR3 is TGCAGTGCTAGAGATCTTGAGGGTTACGAGCAGTACTTC. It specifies CSARDLEGYEQYF.

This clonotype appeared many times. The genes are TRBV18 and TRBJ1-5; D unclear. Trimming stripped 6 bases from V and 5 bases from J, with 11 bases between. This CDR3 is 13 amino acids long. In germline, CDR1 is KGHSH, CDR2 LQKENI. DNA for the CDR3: TGTGCCAGCTCCGTCGGTTCTGATCAGCCCCAGCATTTT. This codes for CASSVGSDQPQHF.

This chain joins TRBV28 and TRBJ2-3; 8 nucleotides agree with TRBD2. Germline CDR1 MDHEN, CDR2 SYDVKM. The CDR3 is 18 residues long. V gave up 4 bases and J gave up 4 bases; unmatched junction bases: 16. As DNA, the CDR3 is TGTGCCAGCAGTTCTCCTTTCTCGGCGGGGGGATCCCCAGATACGCAGTATTTT. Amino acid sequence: CASSSPFSAGGSPDTQYF.

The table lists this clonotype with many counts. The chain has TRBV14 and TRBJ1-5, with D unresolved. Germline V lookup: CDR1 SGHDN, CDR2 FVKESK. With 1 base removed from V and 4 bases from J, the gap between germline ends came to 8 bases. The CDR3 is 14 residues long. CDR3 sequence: CASSQVGGNQPQHF. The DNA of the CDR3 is TGTGCCAGCAGCCAAGTGGGCGGGAATCAGCCCCAGCATTTT. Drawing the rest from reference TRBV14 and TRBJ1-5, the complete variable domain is EAGVTQFPSHSVIEKGQTVTLRCDPISGHDNLYWYRRVMGKEIKFLLHFVKESKQDESGMPNNRFLAERTGGTYSTLKVQPAELEDSGVYFCASSQVGGNQPQHFGDGTRLSIL.

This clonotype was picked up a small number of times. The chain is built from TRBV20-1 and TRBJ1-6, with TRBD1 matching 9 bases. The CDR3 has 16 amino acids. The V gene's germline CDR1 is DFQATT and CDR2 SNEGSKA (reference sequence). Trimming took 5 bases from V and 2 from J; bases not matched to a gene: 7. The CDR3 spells CSAVQGQGPYNSPLHF. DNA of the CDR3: TGCAGTGCTGTCCAGGGACAGGGACCCTATAATTCACCCCTCCACTTT.

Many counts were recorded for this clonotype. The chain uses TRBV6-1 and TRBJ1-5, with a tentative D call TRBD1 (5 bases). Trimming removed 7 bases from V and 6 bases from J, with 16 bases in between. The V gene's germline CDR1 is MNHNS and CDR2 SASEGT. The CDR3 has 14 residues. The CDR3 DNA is TGTGCCAGCACAGGGAGTGCCACCTTTCAGCCCCAGCATTTT. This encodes CASTGSATFQPQHF.